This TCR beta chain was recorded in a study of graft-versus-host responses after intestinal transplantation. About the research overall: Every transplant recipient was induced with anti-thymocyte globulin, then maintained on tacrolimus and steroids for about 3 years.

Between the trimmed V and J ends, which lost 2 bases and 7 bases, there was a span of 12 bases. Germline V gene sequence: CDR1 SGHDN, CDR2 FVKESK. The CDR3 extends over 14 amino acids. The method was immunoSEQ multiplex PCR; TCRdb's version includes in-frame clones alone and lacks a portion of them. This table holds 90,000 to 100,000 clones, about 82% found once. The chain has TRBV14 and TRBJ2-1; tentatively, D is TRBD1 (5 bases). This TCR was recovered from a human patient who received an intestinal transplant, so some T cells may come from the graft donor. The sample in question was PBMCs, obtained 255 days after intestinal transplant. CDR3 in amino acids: CASSQWGRGNEQFF. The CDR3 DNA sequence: TGTGCCAGCAGCCAATGGGGAAGGGGAAATGAGCAGTTCTTC.